The clone carrying this T cell receptor beta chain appeared a single time. These data come from a study of blood T cell repertoires in COVID-19. Across the whole study: The analysed material was cDNA or gDNA that came from T cells, B-cell-depleted T cells, or PBMCs.

Germline V gene lookup returns CDR1 SGHDN and CDR2 FVKESK. The CDR3 totals 14 residues. V was trimmed by 2 bases and J by 5 bases, leaving 12 bases between them. In the authors' methods: Estimation of nucleated cell counts was performed using reference gene primer amplification. Libraries were prepared by immunoSEQ multiplex PCR; TCRdb keeps only in-frame clonotypes and omits some of them. V and J calls and clone size are those listed in that table; D and trimming were worked out from the DNA. The sample includes some 250,000 clones, around nine tenths of them seen just once. The sample consisted of peripheral blood. The chain has TRBV14 and TRBJ1-1, with D uncertain. This receptor was obtained from a woman aged 55-69 years with COVID-19, enrolled during active disease. The DNA for the CDR3 is TGTGCCAGCAGCCAAACCTTGGGAGGTACTGAAGCTTTCTTT. This translates into CASSQTLGGTEAFF.